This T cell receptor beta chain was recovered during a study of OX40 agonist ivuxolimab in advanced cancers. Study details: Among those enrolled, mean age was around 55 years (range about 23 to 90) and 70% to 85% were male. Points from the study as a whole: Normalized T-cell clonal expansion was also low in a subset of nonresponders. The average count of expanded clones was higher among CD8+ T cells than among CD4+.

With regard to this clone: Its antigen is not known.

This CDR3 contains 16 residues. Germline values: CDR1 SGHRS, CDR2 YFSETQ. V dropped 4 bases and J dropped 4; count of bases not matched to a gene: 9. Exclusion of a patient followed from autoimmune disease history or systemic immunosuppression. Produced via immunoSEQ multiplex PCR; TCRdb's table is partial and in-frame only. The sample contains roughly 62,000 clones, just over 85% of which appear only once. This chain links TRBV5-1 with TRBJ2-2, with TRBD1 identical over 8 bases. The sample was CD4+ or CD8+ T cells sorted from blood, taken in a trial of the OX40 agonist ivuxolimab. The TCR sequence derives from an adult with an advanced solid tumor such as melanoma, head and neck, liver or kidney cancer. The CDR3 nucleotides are TGCGCCAGCAGCGAAGGGACAGGTCGTTTCACCGGGGAGCTGTTTTTT. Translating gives CASSEGTGRFTGELFF.